This record concerns one T cell receptor (beta chain) sequence. Its specificity is unknown. These data belong to a study of T-cell reconstitution after alpha-beta-depleted transplantation in children. Notes on the study in general: The origin of high day-60 TCRbeta diversity in some patients lay in surviving recipient T cells and thymic progenitors. From newly produced T cells came most of the T-cell counts and diversity one year after transplant. As was reported, about two months after transplant, alpha-beta T cells came from several hundred expanded graft clones.

Researchers prepared the TCRbeta library using unique molecular identifiers, the study reports. TCRdb reanalysed the PCR reads using MiXCR and keeps one entry per CDR3 protein. Here the sample spans fewer than 700,000 distinct CDR3 sequences, over 10% being singletons. Sequenced here: PBMCs, mostly from graft donor cells, sampled 360 days after TCRalphabeta/CD19-depleted stem cell transplant. This receptor was taken from a male patient younger than 18 who had a stem cell transplant for acute myeloid leukemia, so the T cells may come from the graft donor.

CDR3 coding DNA: TGTGCCATCAGTGAGTCTCCGGGGGGAGTCAATGAGCAGTTCTTC. Protein: CAISESPGGVNEQFF. This rearrangement joins TRBV10-3 to TRBJ2-1; 7 bases line up with TRBD2. V lost 0 bases to trimming and J lost 6 bases; unmatched junction nucleotides: 5. The CDR3 runs to 15 residues. Germline V gene lookup returns CDR1 ENHRY and CDR2 SYGVKD.